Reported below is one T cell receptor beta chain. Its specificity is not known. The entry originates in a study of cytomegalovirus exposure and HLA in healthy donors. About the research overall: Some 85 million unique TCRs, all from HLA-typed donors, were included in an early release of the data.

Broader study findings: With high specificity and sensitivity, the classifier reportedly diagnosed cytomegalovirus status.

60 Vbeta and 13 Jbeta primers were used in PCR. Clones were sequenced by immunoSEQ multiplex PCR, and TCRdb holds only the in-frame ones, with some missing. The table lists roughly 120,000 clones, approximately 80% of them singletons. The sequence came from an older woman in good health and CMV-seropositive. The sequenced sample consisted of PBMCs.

The CDR3 DNA reads as TGTGCCAGCAGGGCCAGGGGGCCCGACTATGGCTACACCTTC. This sequence encodes CASRARGPDYGYTF. V is TRBV28 and J is TRBJ1-2; 8 positions match TRBD1. The CDR3 extends over 14 amino acids. The germline V gene has CDR1 MDHEN and CDR2 SYDVKM. V lost 6 bases, J lost 3 bases, and 6 bases stayed unmatched.